This TCR beta chain was captured by sequencing in a study of blood T cell repertoires in COVID-19. How the authors handled the data: Amplification of reference gene primers was used by the study to estimate nucleated cell counts. Method: immunoSEQ multiplex PCR; TCRdb's copy keeps in-frame clones and lacks some. That table is the source of V, J and clone size, and D and trimming were worked out from the DNA. The sample gives roughly 65,000 clones, 82% of which show up once; roughly two fifths is in the top ten. Losses at the gene ends were 9 bases for V and 5 bases for J; bases not matched to a gene: 10. This CDR3 is 14 amino acids long. Germline CDR1 and CDR2: LNHDA and SQIVND (reference sequence).

This clonotype was obtained from a human donor in a cohort sampled during active COVID-19. The rearrangement joins TRBV19 to TRBJ2-1, with 7 bases aligning to TRBD1. The sequenced material came from peripheral blood. The CDR3 is CASTGVQYDNEQFF. The CDR3 region has the DNA TGTGCCAGCACAGGGGTTCAGTATGACAATGAGCAGTTCTTC. Together with reference TRBV19 and TRBJ2-1, the CDR3 gives the full variable domain: DGGITQSPKYLFRKEGQNVTLSCEQNLNHDAMYWYRQDPGQGLRLIYYSQIVNDFQKGDIAEGYSVSREKKESFPLTVTSAQKNPTAFYLCASTGVQYDNEQFFGPGTRLTVL.